This TCR beta chain appears in the sequencing data of a study of blood T cell repertoires in COVID-19. As for the study in general: T cells, B-cell-depleted T cells, or PBMCs supplied cDNA or gDNA.

For this clone: The same CDR3 is also encoded by other DNA sequences in this sample.

In the original workflow: The assay estimated nucleated cells by amplifying reference gene primers. Some clones are missing from TCRdb's copy, which holds only in-frame ones; the method was immunoSEQ multiplex PCR. V and J calls and clone size are those listed in that table; D and trimming were worked out from the DNA. The data show approximately 53,000 clones, approximately 85% seen once. V shed 7 bases and J 2 bases; nucleotides not matched to a gene: 10. The CDR3 loop spans 15 amino acids. CDR1 SGHRS and CDR2 YFSETQ come from the germline V gene. This chain links TRBV5-1 with TRBJ2-3, with 7 positions matching TRBD2. The source is a woman aged 55-75 years with acute or convalescent COVID-19. The sample consisted of peripheral blood. The CDR3 DNA reads as TGCGCCAGCCGCATCGGGGAGGGTTACACAGATACGCAGTATTTT. This encodes CASRIGEGYTDTQYF.